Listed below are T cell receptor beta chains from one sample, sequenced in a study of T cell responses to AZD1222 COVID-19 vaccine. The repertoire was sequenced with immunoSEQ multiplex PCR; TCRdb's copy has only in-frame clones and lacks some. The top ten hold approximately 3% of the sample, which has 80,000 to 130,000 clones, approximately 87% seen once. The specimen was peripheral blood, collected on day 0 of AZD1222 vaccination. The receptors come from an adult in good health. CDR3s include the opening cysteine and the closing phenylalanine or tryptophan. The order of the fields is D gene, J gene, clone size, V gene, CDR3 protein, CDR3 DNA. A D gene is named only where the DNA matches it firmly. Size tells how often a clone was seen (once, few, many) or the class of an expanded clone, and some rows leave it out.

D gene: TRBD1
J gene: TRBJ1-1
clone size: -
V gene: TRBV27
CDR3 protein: CASRRQGEDTEAFF
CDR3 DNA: TGTGCCAGCAGAAGACAGGGGGAAGACACTGAAGCTTTCTTT

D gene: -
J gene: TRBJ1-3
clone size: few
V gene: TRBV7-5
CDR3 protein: CARSLVGSTSGNTIYF
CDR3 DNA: TGTGCCAGAAGCTTAGTTGGGTCGACCTCTGGAAACACCATATATTTT

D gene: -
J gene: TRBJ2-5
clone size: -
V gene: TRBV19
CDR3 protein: CASSFAGNQETQYF
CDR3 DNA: TGTGCCAGTAGCTTTGCCGGCAACCAAGAGACCCAGTACTTC

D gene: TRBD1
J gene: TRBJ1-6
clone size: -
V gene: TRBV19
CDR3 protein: CASKLPGQGAPLHF
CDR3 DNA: TGTGCCAGTAAACTCCCGGGACAGGGGGCACCCCTCCACTTT

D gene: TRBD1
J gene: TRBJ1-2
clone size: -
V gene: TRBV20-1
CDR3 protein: CSARTGEGYTF
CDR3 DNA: TGCAGTGCTAGGACAGGGGAAGGCTACACCTTC

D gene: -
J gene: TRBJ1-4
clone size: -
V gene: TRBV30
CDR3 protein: CAWSVGSYDEKLFF
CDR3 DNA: TGTGCCTGGAGTGTTGGGTCCTATGATGAAAAACTGTTTTTT

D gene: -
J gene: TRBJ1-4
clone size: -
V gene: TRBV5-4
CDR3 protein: CASSSWTRNEKLFF
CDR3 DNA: TGTGCCAGCAGCTCCTGGACACGGAATGAAAAACTGTTTTTT

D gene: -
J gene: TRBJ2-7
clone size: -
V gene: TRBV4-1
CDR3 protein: CASSSPYEQYF
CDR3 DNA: TGCGCCAGCTCCTCGCCCTACGAGCAGTACTTC

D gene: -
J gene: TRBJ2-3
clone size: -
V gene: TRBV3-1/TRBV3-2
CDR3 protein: CASSLPLATTDTQYF
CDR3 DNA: TGTGCCAGCAGCCTACCACTAGCAACCACAGATACGCAGTATTTT

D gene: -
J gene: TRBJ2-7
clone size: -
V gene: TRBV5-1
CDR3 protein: CASSVLGLSYEQYF
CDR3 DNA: TGCGCCAGCAGCGTATTAGGACTAAGCTACGAGCAGTACTTC

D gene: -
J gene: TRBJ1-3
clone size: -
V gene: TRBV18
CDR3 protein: CASSQGHGNTIYF
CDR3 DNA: TGTGCCAGCTCACAAGGGCATGGAAACACCATATATTTT

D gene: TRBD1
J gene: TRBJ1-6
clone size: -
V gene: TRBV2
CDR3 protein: CASKLTGTNSPLHF
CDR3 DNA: TGTGCCAGCAAGTTGACAGGGACTAATTCACCCCTCCACTTT